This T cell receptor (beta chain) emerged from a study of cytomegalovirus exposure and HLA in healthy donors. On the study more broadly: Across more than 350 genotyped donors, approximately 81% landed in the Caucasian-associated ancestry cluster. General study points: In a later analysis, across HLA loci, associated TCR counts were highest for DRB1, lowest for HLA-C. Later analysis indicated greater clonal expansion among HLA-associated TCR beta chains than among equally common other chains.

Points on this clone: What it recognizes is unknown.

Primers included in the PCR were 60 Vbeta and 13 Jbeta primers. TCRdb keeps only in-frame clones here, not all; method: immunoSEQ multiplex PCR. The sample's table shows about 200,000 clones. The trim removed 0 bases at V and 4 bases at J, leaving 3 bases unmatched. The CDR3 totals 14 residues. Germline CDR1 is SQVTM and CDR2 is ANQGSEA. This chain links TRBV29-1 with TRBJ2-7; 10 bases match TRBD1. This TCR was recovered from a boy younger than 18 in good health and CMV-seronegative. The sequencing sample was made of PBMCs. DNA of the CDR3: TGCAGCGTTGAAGATCGGGGACAGGGGTACGAGCAGTACTTC. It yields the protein CSVEDRGQGYEQYF.